Presented here are 13 T cell receptor beta chains from one specimen sequenced in a study of Ad26.COV2.S vaccination and SARS-CoV-2 variants. Clones were read by immunoSEQ multiplex PCR, and TCRdb kept only the in-frame ones, dropping some. The table records around 340,000 clones, 65% to 90% of them present only once. The treatment is: around 19 received Ad26.COV2.S at low or high dose, single or two shots; 5 received placebo; per-sample allocation not given. Sampling was performed 63 days after the first vaccine or placebo injection. The sequencing used peripheral blood, collected in a trial of Ad26.COV2.S vaccine versus placebo. The receptor set was obtained from a person between 18 and 65 years old who received the Ad26.COV2.S COVID-19 vaccine or a placebo.

The J gene is TRBJ1-4, the V gene TRBV5-6, with D unresolved. The germline V and J ends were trimmed by 5 bases and 4 bases, with 15 bases remaining between them. From germline, CDR1 is SGHDT and CDR2 YYEEEE. The CDR3 extends over 15 amino acids. In DNA, the CDR3 is TGTGCCAGCAGTATATCGGGGAGATTTAATGAAAAACTGTTTTTT. Translation: CASSISGRFNEKLFF. Full variable domain (rest looked up from reference TRBV5-6 and TRBJ1-4): DAGVTQSPTHLIKTRGQQVTLRCSPKSGHDTVSWYQQALGQGPQFIFQYYEEEERQRGNFPDRFSGHQFPNYSSELNVNALLLGDSALYLCASSISGRFNEKLFFGSGTQLSVL.

The J gene is TRBJ1-2, the V gene TRBV5-1; 10 bases agree with TRBD1. The J segment lost 7 bases and the V segment lost 0 bases, leaving 3 bases of the junction unmatched. Looked up from germline, CDR1 is SGHRS and CDR2 is YFSETQ. This CDR3 region has 14 residues. This chain's CDR3 is CASSLETGGGGYTF. DNA of the CDR3: TGCGCCAGCAGCTTGGAGACAGGGGGCGGTGGCTACACCTTC.

The gene calls are TRBV28 and TRBJ1-5; 7 bases match TRBD1. CDR1 and CDR2 (germline): MDHEN, SYDVKM. The CDR3 totals 15 residues. Here the CDR3 DNA reads TGTTCGACTCAGACAGGGATGGTGAGCAATCAGCCCCAGCATTTT. Its protein product is CSTQTGMVSNQPQHF.

The chain has TRBV30 and TRBJ2-7; TRBD2 is a possible D gene (6 bases). CDR1 is GTSNPN and CDR2 is SVGIG in the germline V gene (reference sequence). With 5 bases removed from V and 3 bases from J, the gap between germline ends came to 14 bases. This CDR3 is built from 13 residues. This CDR3 reads CAWEVGGDYEQYF. In nucleotides, the CDR3 is TGTGCCTGGGAAGTTGGAGGGGACTACGAGCAGTACTTC.

The V and J genes are TRBV7-2 and TRBJ2-7; possibly TRBD1 for D (6 bases). Deletions cut 5 bases from V and 3 bases from J, with 17 bases between. The CDR3 has 15 amino acids. CDR1 is SGHTA, CDR2 FQGNSA, per germline. CDR3 region: CASSASRDINYEQYF. DNA for the CDR3: TGTGCCAGCAGCGCCTCTCGGGACATCAACTACGAGCAGTACTTC.

The chain employs TRBV28 and TRBJ2-7; 7 bases agree with TRBD2. Germline CDR1 reads MDHEN; CDR2 reads SYDVKM. The CDR3 is 14 residues long. The V and J ends lost 8 bases and 2 bases, in that order; junction bases with no gene match: 9. For the CDR3, the DNA is TGTGCCAGCGCCGGGGAGGGTATCCCCTACGAGCAGTACTTC. Amino acid sequence: CASAGEGIPYEQYF.

Concerning this clone itself: The junction departs from germline at one end; a sequencing error may be responsible. The chain has TRBV27 and TRBJ1-5; tentatively, D is TRBD1 (6 bases). The CDR3 consists of 16 residues. The germline gives CDR1 MNHEY, CDR2 SMNVEV (reference sequence). CDR3 amino acids: CASSLSSTGSNQPQHF. The CDR3 DNA sequence: TGTGCCAGCAGTCTATCTTCGACAGGCAGCAATCAGCCCCAGCATTTT.

The chain uses TRBV7-9 and TRBJ1-4; D may be TRBD1 (6 bases). Germline V gene data show CDR1 as SEHNR and CDR2 as FQNEAQ (reference sequence). V gave up 3 bases and J gave up 2 bases, with 10 bases separating them. The CDR3 is made up of 15 amino acids. For the CDR3, the DNA is TGTGCCAGCAGCTTGGAGACAGGCACTAATGAAAAACTGTTTTTT. Protein sequence: CASSLETGTNEKLFF.

The J gene is TRBJ1-1, the V gene TRBV14, with a possible D match to TRBD1 (6 bases). Trimming removed 4 bases from V and 1 base from J, with 13 bases in between. Germline V gives CDR1 SGHDN, CDR2 FVKESK. CDR3 length equals 15 residues. The CDR3 bases are TGTGCCAGCAGCCGCCCGGACAGTGCGAACACTGAAGCTTTCTTT. This gives the protein CASSRPDSANTEAFF.

The chain couples TRBV24-1 to TRBJ1-3; 7 bases align to TRBD1. Germline values: CDR1 KGHDR, CDR2 SFDVKD. V gave up 8 bases and J gave up 0 bases; unmatched junction bases: 6. The CDR3 loop spans 15 amino acids. CDR3 in DNA: TGTGCCACCATTCTGACAGGGAGCTCTGGAAACACCATATATTTT. Its protein product is CATILTGSSGNTIYF.

The genes are TRBV27 and TRBJ2-2; the D call may be TRBD1 or TRBD2 (6 bases each). Germline V gene lookup returns CDR1 MNHEY and CDR2 SMNVEV (reference sequence). The CDR3 has 15 residues. Between the trimmed V and J ends, which lost 6 bases and 5 bases, there was a span of 16 bases. CDR3 DNA sequence: TGTGCCAGCAGGGGTTGGGGGGCGAGGACCGGGGAGCTGTTTTTT. Amino acids: CASRGWGARTGELFF.

The chain uses TRBV6-5 and TRBJ2-2; D may be TRBD1 (6 bases). Germline CDR1 is MNHEY and CDR2 is SVGAGI. CDR3 length equals 15 residues. The V end lost 6 bases, the J end lost 0 bases, and 11 bases lay between the germline ends. The CDR3 reads CASRTGDANTGELFF. In DNA, the CDR3 is TGTGCCAGCAGGACAGGTGACGCGAACACCGGGGAGCTGTTTTTT.

V and J are TRBV5-1 and TRBJ2-1, with 7 bases fitting TRBD1. CDR1 and CDR2 (germline): SGHRS, YFSETQ. The CDR3 spans 14 residues. The trim removed 3 bases at V and 7 bases at J, leaving 7 bases unmatched. CDR3 residues: CASSSQGVGNEQFF. The CDR3 nucleotides read TGCGCCAGCAGCTCGCAGGGGGTAGGGAATGAGCAGTTCTTC.